This is a list of T cell receptor beta chains from one sample in a study of shared clonotypes between healthy human individuals. The method was immunoSEQ multiplex PCR; TCRdb's version includes in-frame clones alone and lacks a portion of them. The repertoire has under 2.5 million clones, about 90% of them found once; the top ten carry 0.37%. The sequencing sample was made of naive CD4+ T cells from PBMCs. These receptor sequences come from a man aged 18-30 years in good health. Some clones in this sample may be carry-over from other donors' samples. Both conserved end residues are part of each CDR3. The D gene is left open where the match is weak. Not every row has a clone size; where given, it reads once, few, many or a size class.

d_gene	abundance	v_gene	j_gene	CDR3aa	CDR3nt
-	-	TRBV7-9	TRBJ2-5	CASSSERGPQETQYF	TGTGCCAGCAGCTCGGAGAGGGGCCCGCAAGAGACCCAGTACTTC
TRBD1	-	TRBV11-3	TRBJ2-1	CASSLAWGQGYNEQFF	TGTGCCAGCAGCTTAGCTTGGGGACAGGGCTACAATGAGCAGTTCTTC
TRBD1	-	TRBV28	TRBJ2-3	CASGRDRGTDTQYF	TGTGCCAGCGGCCGGGACAGGGGAACAGATACGCAGTATTTT
TRBD1	-	TRBV5-1	TRBJ2-7	CASSWGTGGNYEQYF	TGCGCCAGCAGCTGGGGGACAGGGGGAAACTACGAGCAGTACTTC
-	once	TRBV5-8	TRBJ2-7	CASSLQEYEQYF	TGTGCCAGCAGCTTGCAGGAGTACGAGCAGTACTTC
TRBD1	-	TRBV5-1	TRBJ2-5	CASSSSRWTGSETQYF	TGCGCCAGCAGCTCCTCTCGTTGGACAGGGAGTGAGACCCAGTACTTC
TRBD2	-	TRBV25-1	TRBJ2-7	CASRPGTSGGYEQYF	TGTGCCAGCAGACCCGGTACTAGCGGGGGATACGAGCAGTACTTC
-	-	TRBV2	TRBJ1-4	CASRSEAGEKLFF	TGTGCCAGCAGGAGTGAGGCGGGTGAAAAACTGTTTTTT
TRBD1	-	TRBV25-1	TRBJ2-5	CASSDNRGTGETQYF	TGTGCCAGCAGTGACAACAGGGGTACTGGGGAGACCCAGTACTTC
-	few	TRBV28	TRBJ1-1	CASSLSRQGRNNWAEAFF	TGTGCCAGCAGTTTATCGAGGCAGGGGCGCAACAATTGGGCTGAAGCTTTCTTT
TRBD1	-	TRBV19	TRBJ1-3	CASSSRPRQGISGNTIYF	TGTGCCAGTAGTAGCCGACCGAGACAGGGGATCTCTGGAAACACCATATATTTT
-	-	TRBV25-1	TRBJ1-2	CASSGQGRTNYGYTF	TGTGCCAGCAGTGGGCAGGGGCGGACTAACTATGGCTACACCTTC
-	-	TRBV18	TRBJ2-7	CASSPPRAGYEQYF	TGTGCCAGCTCACCACCCAGGGCGGGCTACGAGCAGTACTTC
TRBD2	-	TRBV6-6	TRBJ2-5	CASSQTSGQETQYF	TGTGCCAGCAGTCAGACTAGCGGGCAAGAGACCCAGTACTTC
-	-	TRBV19	TRBJ1-2	CASSIAGGRLSWSYGYTF	TGTGCCAGTAGTATAGCGGGGGGGCGCCTATCGTGGAGCTATGGCTACACCTTC
-	-	TRBV7-3	TRBJ2-1	CASSLTTAYNEQFF	TGTGCCAGCAGCTTAACGACAGCCTACAATGAGCAGTTCTTC
-	few	TRBV18	TRBJ1-5	CASSAGHNNQPQHF	TGTGCCAGCTCAGCCGGGCATAACAATCAGCCCCAGCATTTT
TRBD1	-	TRBV7-2	TRBJ1-1	CASSSTSQGRLMNTEAFF	TGTGCCAGCAGCTCAACATCACAGGGGCGGCTCATGAACACTGAAGCTTTCTTT
-	-	TRBV9	TRBJ2-7	CASSPTMRYEQYF	TGTGCCAGCAGCCCGACTATGAGGTACGAGCAGTACTTC
-	-	TRBV28	TRBJ1-5	CASSSLVPGPRQPQHF	TGTGCCAGCAGTTCTTTGGTGCCCGGGCCCCGTCAGCCCCAGCATTTT
TRBD2	-	TRBV7-3	TRBJ2-2	CASSPSGGNTGELFF	TGTGCCAGCAGCCCCTCGGGGGGGAACACCGGGGAGCTGTTTTTT
-	-	TRBV10-3	TRBJ1-5	CAISPGAGDQPQHF	TGTGCCATCAGCCCGGGGGCGGGGGACCAGCCCCAGCATTTT
TRBD1	-	TRBV6-1	TRBJ2-4	CASSVGDRTKNIQYF	TGTGCCAGCAGTGTTGGGGACAGGACCAAAAACATTCAGTACTTC
-	-	TRBV19	TRBJ1-4	CASSMITGGRRREKLFF	TGTGCCAGTAGTATGATCACCGGGGGGCGTCGCAGGGAAAAACTGTTTTTT
TRBD1	-	TRBV6-6	TRBJ2-1	CASNPTGASYNEQFF	TGTGCCAGCAACCCGACAGGGGCCTCCTACAATGAGCAGTTCTTC
-	-	TRBV5-1	TRBJ2-2	CASSLTVGANTGELFF	TGCGCCAGCAGCTTGACGGTTGGAGCGAACACCGGGGAGCTGTTTTTT
-	few	TRBV11-3	TRBJ1-2	CASSLLCGYTF	TGTGCCAGCAGCTTATTATGTGGCTACACCTTC
TRBD1	-	TRBV30	TRBJ1-4	CAWSPGQGTTNEKLFF	TGTGCCTGGAGTCCGGGACAGGGGACAACTAATGAAAAACTGTTTTTT
-	-	TRBV27	TRBJ1-2	CASSTLKPGHPSEGYTF	TGTGCCAGCAGTACCCTTAAACCGGGACACCCTTCGGAGGGCTACACCTTC
TRBD2	-	TRBV5-1	TRBJ2-3	CASSSGTSIADTQYF	TGCGCCAGCAGCTCCGGGACTAGCATTGCAGATACGCAGTATTTT
-	-	TRBV9	TRBJ2-5	CASSVGFWGAEETQYF	TGTGCCAGCAGCGTAGGGTTTTGGGGGGCTGAGGAGACCCAGTACTTC
TRBD1	-	TRBV19	TRBJ2-7	CASSIGTGVGTDEQYF	TGTGCCAGTAGTATCGGGACAGGGGTTGGGACTGACGAGCAGTACTTC
TRBD1	-	TRBV10-2	TRBJ1-4	CASGDRRASNEKLFF	TGCGCCAGCGGGGACAGGCGAGCATCTAATGAAAAACTGTTTTTT
TRBD1	-	TRBV9	TRBJ2-5	CASSLWTGGKETQYF	TGTGCCAGCAGCCTGTGGACAGGGGGCAAAGAGACCCAGTACTTC
-	-	TRBV7-9	TRBJ2-5	CASSILQETQYF	TGTGCCAGCAGCATCCTCCAAGAGACCCAGTACTTC
TRBD2	-	TRBV6-1	TRBJ2-5	CASSESASGRRHGDF	TGTGCCAGCAGTGAATCCGCTAGCGGGAGGCGCCATGGTGACTTC
-	-	TRBV28	TRBJ2-7	CASSLGGVSWEQYF	TGTGCCAGCAGCCTAGGAGGGGTATCCTGGGAGCAGTACTTC
-	-	TRBV5-1	TRBJ2-6	CASSFTGSGANVLTF	TGCGCCAGCAGCTTTACGGGCTCTGGGGCCAACGTCCTGACTTTC
-	-	TRBV9	TRBJ2-7	CASSEGVTGPYEQYF	TGTGCCAGCAGCGAGGGCGTTACAGGTCCCTACGAGCAGTACTTC
-	-	TRBV4-3	TRBJ1-1	CASSQYIREDTEAFF	TGCGCCAGCAGCCAATATATCAGGGAGGACACTGAAGCTTTCTTT
TRBD1	once	TRBV5-1	TRBJ1-3	CASSDAQGDGNTIYF	TGCGCCAGCAGCGACGCACAGGGGGACGGGAACACCATATATTTT
TRBD2	-	TRBV28	TRBJ2-7	CASSPLGGGPFHEQYF	TGTGCCAGCAGCCCCTTGGGGGGAGGGCCTTTTCACGAGCAGTACTTC
-	-	TRBV7-9	TRBJ2-3	CASSPDLPDTQYF	TGTGCCAGCAGCCCGGACTTGCCAGATACGCAGTATTTT
-	-	TRBV15	TRBJ2-2	CATSRGVGPSTGELFF	TGTGCCACCAGCAGAGGGGTAGGTCCGAGCACCGGGGAGCTGTTTTTT
TRBD2	-	TRBV5-1	TRBJ2-1	CASTGLAGRYEQFF	TGCGCCAGCACCGGGCTAGCGGGACGGTATGAGCAGTTCTTC
TRBD2	-	TRBV5-4	TRBJ2-1	CASSQGLAGASSYNEQFF	TGTGCCAGCAGCCAGGGACTAGCGGGGGCCAGCTCCTACAATGAGCAGTTCTTC
TRBD1	-	TRBV6-1	TRBJ1-1	CASSDPDRGRLNTEAFF	TGTGCCAGCAGTGACCCGGACAGGGGAAGATTGAACACTGAAGCTTTCTTT